The entry that follows covers one T cell receptor (beta chain) sequence. Its cognate antigen is unknown. A much larger clone lies one base from this, so it may be a read error. Input for naive CD8 libraries was roughly 19,000 to 1,100,000 sorted cells; the RNA fraction used was 10%, 30% or 50%. The CD8+CD4-CCR7+CD45RA+ phenotype defined the sorted naive CD8 T cells. This sample was taken from a study of molecular identifiers for immune sequencing clone quantification. Study results and limitations: Sizes of clones that are highly expanded could be underestimated (if identical TCR molecules share a barcode). Clonotypes surpassing 20 RNA copies contained over 98% of effector molecules, versus under 1% in naive cells.

MiXCR, run by TCRdb on the PCR reads, gives a single entry per CDR3 protein. Of 600,000 to 650,000 distinct CDR3 sequences detected, less than 20% appear once; the ten largest clones hold roughly 0.85%. CDR1 is SGHDN and CDR2 is FVKESK in the germline V gene. Trimming removed 0 bases at V and 0 bases at J, with 9 bases between. The CDR3 has 16 residues. The receptor was isolated from a human donor in good health. Some libraries in this study had Jurkat cell RNA spiked in. Sequencing was done on a sample of naive CD8+ T cells from blood, with Jurkat cell RNA spiked in. The subset denotes: FACS-sorted CD8+CD4-CCR7+CD45RA+ naive T cells. The chain links TRBV14 to TRBJ2-1, with D unclear. The DNA of the CDR3 is TGTGCCAGCAGCCAAGAGGGCAGGAGCTCCTACAATGAGCAGTTCTTC. Its protein product is CASSQEGRSSYNEQFF.